This is a list of T cell receptor beta chains from one sample in a study of blood T cell repertoires in COVID-19. TCRdb's copy holds only in-frame clones and misses some; the assay was immunoSEQ multiplex PCR. Among under 300,000 clones listed, about 88% were seen once. The sequenced material came from peripheral blood. All receptors come from a middle-aged woman who had recovered from COVID-19. The CDR3 runs from the conserved cysteine through the conserved F or W. The order of the fields is J gene, V gene, D gene, clone size, CDR3 protein, CDR3 DNA. D genes are given only for firm matches. Expanded clones get a size class; other rows say once, few or many, or leave the size out.

>TRBJ2-1|TRBV4-1|NA|NA
CASSPVSDEQFF
TGCGCCAGCAGCCCCGTATCAGATGAGCAGTTCTTC
>TRBJ2-1|TRBV5-1|TRBD1|NA
CASSAGQGAYNEQFF
TGCGCCAGCAGCGCAGGACAGGGGGCCTACAATGAGCAGTTCTTC
>TRBJ1-2|TRBV19|NA|NA
CASSMGPARYGYTF
TGTGCCAGTAGTATGGGGCCGGCTCGCTATGGCTACACCTTC
>TRBJ2-1|TRBV7-9|TRBD1|NA
CASRGQASSYNEQFF
TGTGCCAGCAGGGGACAGGCGAGCTCCTACAATGAGCAGTTCTTC
>TRBJ2-7|TRBV5-1|TRBD1|NA
CASSPGQGAYEQYF
TGCGCCAGCAGCCCCGGACAGGGGGCCTACGAGCAGTACTTC
>TRBJ1-6|TRBV7-2|NA|NA
CASQQRGNSPLHF
TGTGCCAGCCAACAACGGGGTAATTCACCCCTCCACTTT
>TRBJ2-3|TRBV5-6|NA|NA
CASSFPGNTDTQYF
TGTGCCAGCAGCTTTCCAGGGAACACAGATACGCAGTATTTT
>TRBJ2-5|TRBV6-2/TRBV6-3|TRBD2|NA
CASSSSGNLRKTQYF
TGTGCCAGCAGTTCTAGCGGGAACCTGCGGAAGACCCAGTACTTC
>TRBJ2-7|TRBV11-2|NA|NA
CASSLDPRGTYEQYF
TGTGCCAGCAGCTTAGATCCCAGAGGGACCTACGAGCAGTACTTC
>TRBJ1-2|TRBV19|NA|once
CASSGVQGNYGYTF
TGTGCCAGTAGTGGAGTTCAGGGTAATTATGGCTACACCTTC
>TRBJ2-5|TRBV7-2|TRBD2|once
CASSLVGLAETQYF
TGTGCCAGCAGCTTAGTGGGACTAGCCGAGACCCAGTACTTC
>TRBJ2-7|TRBV7-2|NA|NA
CASSPLAGYSSYEQYF
TGTGCCAGCAGCCCCCTCGCAGGGTACAGTTCTTACGAGCAGTACTTC
>TRBJ1-1|TRBV3-1/TRBV3-2|NA|NA
CASSFQQLNTEAFF
TGTGCCAGCAGCTTCCAACAGCTGAACACTGAAGCTTTCTTT
>TRBJ1-5|TRBV7-9|TRBD1|NA
CASSLETGLSNQPQHF
TGTGCCAGCAGCTTAGAGACAGGGCTGAGCAATCAGCCCCAGCATTTT
>TRBJ2-2|TRBV7-2|NA|NA
CASSLNPLVSLYGELFF
TGTGCCAGCAGCTTAAACCCCCTAGTGAGTTTATACGGGGAGCTGTTTTTT
>TRBJ2-1|TRBV19|TRBD2|NA
CATAGVGNEQFF
TGTGCCACCGCGGGAGTGGGTAATGAGCAGTTCTTC
>TRBJ1-3|TRBV20-1|NA|NA
CSAKQLNTIYF
TGCAGTGCTAAACAGCTCAACACCATATATTTT
>TRBJ1-2|TRBV30|TRBD1|NA
CAWSTRQGRTF
TGTGCCTGGAGTACTCGACAGGGGAGGACCTTC
>TRBJ2-7|TRBV4-2|TRBD2|NA
CASSQSRAGLANEQYF
TGTGCCAGCAGCCAATCAAGGGCGGGACTAGCCAACGAGCAGTACTTC
>TRBJ1-5|TRBV5-1|NA|NA
CASSLGEINQPQHF
TGCGCCAGCAGCTTAGGGGAAATCAATCAGCCCCAGCATTTT
>TRBJ1-1|TRBV19|TRBD1|once
CASSISTGSNTEAFF
TGTGCCAGTAGTATATCGACAGGGTCGAACACTGAAGCTTTCTTT
>TRBJ1-6|TRBV7-9|NA|NA
CASSQTPGIYNSPLHF
TGTGCCAGCAGCCAGACACCTGGAATCTATAATTCACCCCTCCACTTT
>TRBJ2-2|TRBV7-3|NA|NA
CASSPGGFGSGSPGELFF
NA
>TRBJ2-2|TRBV5-1|NA|NA
CASSSGHGAGELFF
TGCGCCAGCAGCTCGGGACATGGTGCCGGGGAGCTGTTTTTT
>TRBJ1-4|TRBV9|TRBD1|NA
CASSPIGTGGSGREKLFF
TGTGCCAGCAGCCCAATCGGGACAGGGGGAAGTGGTCGGGAAAAACTGTTTTTT
>TRBJ1-2|TRBV4-2|TRBD1|once
CASSPHEGGIDYGYTF
TGTGCCAGCAGCCCCCACGAAGGGGGCATAGACTATGGCTACACCTTC
>TRBJ2-5|TRBV7-9|TRBD2|NA
CASSSTGGPETQYF
TGTGCCAGCAGCTCGACGGGAGGGCCAGAGACCCAGTACTTC
>TRBJ2-3|TRBV7-6|TRBD2|NA
CASSSGAGGPSTDTQYF
TGTGCCAGCAGCTCCGGGGCGGGAGGGCCGAGCACAGATACGCAGTATTTT
>TRBJ1-5|TRBV18|NA|once
CASSPKGWDQPQHF
TGTGCCAGCTCACCAAAGGGGTGGGATCAGCCCCAGCATTTT
>TRBJ2-1|TRBV27|TRBD2|NA
CASSLVTGGPLNEQFF
TGTGCCAGCAGTTTAGTGACGGGAGGGCCTCTCAATGAGCAGTTCTTC
>TRBJ1-4|TRBV28|NA|NA
CASRRGGFEKLFF
TGTGCCAGCCGACGAGGGGGTTTCGAAAAACTGTTTTTT
>TRBJ2-3|TRBV24-1|TRBD1|NA
CATSDTGQGRVTQYF
TGTGCCACCAGTGATACGGGACAGGGGAGGGTTACGCAGTATTTT
>TRBJ2-6|TRBV15|TRBD1|NA
CATSRDRGTGANVLTF
TGTGCCACCAGCAGGGACAGGGGAACGGGGGCCAACGTCCTGACTTTC
>TRBJ1-5|TRBV3-1/TRBV3-2|NA|once
CASSQSGFDQPQHF
TGTGCCAGCAGCCAGTCGGGATTTGATCAGCCCCAGCATTTT
>TRBJ2-1|TRBV18|TRBD2|NA
CASSGGETSKQFF
TGTGCCAGCTCGGGCGGAGAGACTAGCAAGCAGTTCTTC
>TRBJ1-2|TRBV6-5|NA|NA
CASSYKTGFGYTF
TGTGCCAGCAGTTATAAAACAGGGTTCGGCTACACCTTC
>TRBJ2-1|TRBV19|TRBD1|NA
CASSRGQPYNEQFF
TGTGCCAGTAGTCGGGGACAGCCTTACAATGAGCAGTTCTTC
>TRBJ2-3|TRBV5-4|TRBD1|NA
CASSPWTGGPDTQYF
TGTGCCAGCAGCCCCTGGACAGGGGGCCCAGATACGCAGTATTTT
>TRBJ1-3|TRBV5-1|NA|NA
CASSNSLGAGNTIYF
TGCGCCAGCAGCAACTCATTAGGGGCTGGAAACACCATATATTTT
>TRBJ2-4|TRBV19|TRBD1|NA
CARLAGTGHHIQYF
TGTGCCAGGCTTGCCGGGACAGGGCACCACATTCAGTACTTC
>TRBJ2-7|TRBV10-1|TRBD1|few
CASRPLGDRRSYEQYF
TGCGCCAGCAGACCCCTGGGGGACAGGCGTTCCTACGAGCAGTACTTC
>TRBJ1-5|TRBV30|NA|NA
CAWRTRGGYSNQPQHF
TGTGCCTGGAGAACGCGGGGAGGGTATAGCAATCAGCCCCAGCATTTT
>TRBJ1-4|TRBV18|TRBD1|NA
CASSLPGQGGEKLFF
TGTGCCAGCTCACTGCCGGGACAGGGAGGTGAAAAACTGTTTTTT
>TRBJ2-1|TRBV6-5|TRBD1|NA
CASSLRDRGEQFF
TGTGCCAGCAGTCTCCGGGACAGGGGTGAGCAGTTCTTC
>TRBJ1-3|TRBV19|NA|NA
CASSITGSGNTIYF
TGTGCCAGTAGTATCACTGGCTCTGGAAACACCATATATTTT
>TRBJ1-2|TRBV28|TRBD1|NA
CASSTPNPGDRGGGYTF
TGTGCCAGCAGTACTCCCAACCCCGGGGACAGGGGGGGTGGCTACACCTTC
>TRBJ1-6|TRBV5-5|TRBD1|NA
CASSLGPGTVPNSPLHF
TGTGCCAGCAGCTTGGGTCCCGGGACAGTACCCAATTCACCCCTCCACTTT
>TRBJ2-3|TRBV7-9|NA|few
CASSLGAWTSTDTQYF
TGTGCCAGCAGCTTAGGTGCGTGGACTAGCACAGATACGCAGTATTTT
>TRBJ2-2|TRBV24-1|NA|once
CATSDFSRIGPGELFF
TGTGCCACCAGTGATTTCTCTAGGATCGGCCCCGGGGAGCTGTTTTTT
>TRBJ1-6|TRBV30|TRBD1|few
CAWSIRDRVPNSPLHF
TGTGCCTGGAGCATCCGGGACAGGGTCCCGAATTCACCCCTCCACTTT